Shown below are 4 T cell receptor beta chains from a single sample sequenced in a study of blood T cell repertoires in COVID-19. Profiled with immunoSEQ multiplex PCR; TCRdb holds only in-frame clones, not every one. The sample holds 190,000 or so clones; 88% are singletons and the top ten take roughly 3.7%. Specimen: peripheral blood. Source of these receptors: a woman in her 30s with acute or convalescent COVID-19.

With regard to this clone: Other DNA sequences in this sample translate to the same CDR3. J is TRBJ2-1 and V is TRBV5-1; unclear D gene. Germline CDR1 SGHRS, CDR2 YFSETQ. This CDR3 contains 14 residues. V gave up 0 bases and J gave up 0 bases, with 4 bases separating them. In DNA, the CDR3 is TGCGCCAGCAGCTTGGGAGGCTCCTACAATGAGCAGTTCTTC. It specifies CASSLGGSYNEQFF.

The chain carries TRBV5-1 and TRBJ2-3; 8 bases fit TRBD2. The CDR3 extends over 17 amino acids. Germline loops: CDR1 SGHRS, CDR2 YFSETQ. V gave up 3 bases and J gave up 0 bases; unmatched junction bases: 9. The CDR3 sequence is CASSSTGLAGSTDTQYF. In nucleotides, the CDR3 is TGCGCCAGCAGCTCCACCGGACTAGCTGGAAGCACAGATACGCAGTATTTT.

V gene TRBV18 combines with J gene TRBJ1-3; D may be TRBD1 (5 bases). The CDR3 length is 15 residues. The germline V gene encodes CDR1 KGHSH and CDR2 LQKENI. V shed 5 bases and J shed 0 bases, with 11 bases lying between them. The CDR3 protein is CASSGARSSGNTIYF. CDR3 DNA: TGTGCCAGCTCAGGGGCGAGGAGCTCTGGAAACACCATATATTTT.

This rearrangement joins TRBV4-1 to TRBJ2-7; perhaps TRBD2 as D (5 bases). Germline V gene lookup returns CDR1 MGHRA and CDR2 YSYEKL. The CDR3 consists of 13 residues. V lost 5 bases and J lost 0, with 8 bases in between. The CDR3 coding sequence is TGCGCCAGCAGCTTGGGAGTCTCCTACGAGCAGTACTTC. Translated: CASSLGVSYEQYF.